These 2 T cell receptor beta chains share one sample of origin, sequenced in a study of cytomegalovirus exposure and HLA in healthy donors. The primer mix had 60 Vbeta and 13 Jbeta primers. The assay was immunoSEQ multiplex PCR, and TCRdb's table has in-frame clones only and misses some. The data contain roughly 250,000 clones, about four fifths of them singletons. Sequenced material: PBMCs. The receptors come from a woman aged 35 to 49 in good health and CMV-seropositive.

The V call is TRBV7-8, the J call TRBJ2-5; 9 bases are a match to TRBD1. Trimming removed 1 base from V and 5 bases from J; junction bases left unmatched: 8. Germline V gives CDR1 SGHVS, CDR2 FQNEAQ. The CDR3 is made up of 16 amino acids. The CDR3 DNA reads TGTGCCAGCAGCTTAGAACGGACAGGGGATGTGGAGACCCAGTACTTC. This encodes CASSLERTGDVETQYF.

The CDR3 spells CASSLPPRDRAYNEQFF. DNA of the CDR3: TGTGCCAGCAGTTTACCGCCGCGGGACAGGGCCTACAATGAGCAGTTCTTC. The genes are TRBV27 and TRBJ2-1; 9 positions agree with TRBD1. CDR1 and CDR2 (germline): MNHEY, SMNVEV (reference sequence). CDR3 length equals 17 residues. After removal of 2 bases from V and 2 bases from J, the junction contained 7 bases not matched to a gene.